This T cell receptor beta chain was captured in a study of shared clonotypes between healthy human individuals. Notes on this clone: Its target is not known. This sample also contains other DNA sequences that code for the same CDR3.

Points from the study as a whole: Naive subsets tended to show greater estimated richness than memory subsets.

The CD4+ fraction was divided into a CD45RA+ naive subset and a CD45RA-negative memory subset. Germline CDR1 SGHRS, CDR2 YFSETQ. V dropped 0 bases and J dropped 4 bases, with 6 bases sitting between them. CDR3 length: 13 residues. This was a deep-level run. TCRdb keeps only in-frame clones here, not all; method: immunoSEQ multiplex PCR. The sample lists over 1.4 million clones; approximately 96% were seen once. Sequenced material: naive CD4+ T cells sorted from blood. The subset was: CD45RA+ positively selected. This TCR derives from a man aged 30 to 39 in good health. V usage is TRBV5-1 and J usage is TRBJ2-3; D might be TRBD1 (5 bases). CDR3 amino acids: CASSLGGADTQYF. CDR3 nucleotides: TGCGCCAGCAGCTTGGGGGGCGCAGATACGCAGTATTTT.